The 3 T cell receptor beta chains below all came from one sample that was sequenced in a study of tumor-infiltrating lymphocytes in primary liver carcinoma. Researchers generated TCR beta cDNA from about 460 ng of total RNA, relying on a constant-region primer. Libraries covering TCR beta were generated through three nested multiplex PCR rounds (using a slightly modified ARM-PCR). Researchers ran the first two PCR rounds for approximately 9 cycles each with TRBV1-TRBV30 forward primers and a C-beta reverse primer. TCRdb fed the multiplex PCR reads into MiXCR, producing one record per CDR3 protein. The data show about 75,000 distinct CDR3 sequences, 69% seen once. Unsorted bulk tissue, roughly 20-34 mg of it, served as the source for co-extraction of RNA and DNA. Sequencing used tumor-adjacent normal liver tissue. The origin of the receptors is a man between 40 and 49 years old with primary liver carcinoma and hepatitis B virus infection.

This clonotype is large. The genes are TRBV6-6 and TRBJ2-7, with TRBD2 as a possible D gene (5 bases). The CDR3 consists of 15 residues. V lost 5 bases and J 3 bases, leaving 17 bases between the germline ends. Germline V lookup: CDR1 MNHNY, CDR2 SVGAGI (reference sequence). CDR3 DNA sequence: TGTGCCAGCAGTCACGACACCTACGGGAACTACGAGCAGTACTTC. Its protein product is CASSHDTYGNYEQYF.

This clonotype occurred once. A read error may account for a junction end that differs from germline. This chain uses TRBV6-4 with TRBJ2-5; TRBD2 matches at 11 bases. Germline CDR1 is MRHNA and CDR2 is SNTAGT. The CDR3 has 14 amino acids. The CDR3 sequence is CASSITSGSESQYF. CDR3 in DNA: TGTGCCAGTAGCATCACTAGCGGGAGTGAGAGCCAGTACTTC.

This clonotype was recorded at least ten times. The chain combines TRBV12-3 or TRBV12-4 with TRBJ2-5; D is unresolved. This CDR3 comprises 13 residues. The V end lost 3 bases, the J end lost 3 bases, and 8 bases lay between the germline ends. CDR3 protein: CASSLRSEETQYF. As DNA, the CDR3 is TGTGCCAGCAGTTTGAGGTCAGAAGAGACCCAGTACTTC.